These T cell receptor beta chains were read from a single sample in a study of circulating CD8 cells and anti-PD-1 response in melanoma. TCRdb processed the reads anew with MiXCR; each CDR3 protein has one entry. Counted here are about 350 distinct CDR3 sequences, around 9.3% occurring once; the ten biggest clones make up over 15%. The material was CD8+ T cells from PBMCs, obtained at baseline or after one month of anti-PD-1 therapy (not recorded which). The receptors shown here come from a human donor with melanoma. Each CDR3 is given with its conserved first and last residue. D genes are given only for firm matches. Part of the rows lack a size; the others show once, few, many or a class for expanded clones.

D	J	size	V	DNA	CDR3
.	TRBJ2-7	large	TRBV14	TGTGCCAGCAGCCAAGGCTACGAGCAGTACTTC	CASSQGYEQYF
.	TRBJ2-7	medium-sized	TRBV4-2	TGTGCCAGCAGCCAAGAAGTGGACTCTAGCTACGAGCAGTACTTC	CASSQEVDSSYEQYF
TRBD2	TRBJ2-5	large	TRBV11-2	TGTGCCAGCAGCTTAGGTGCGGGGGGCGCGGAGACCCAGTACTTC	CASSLGAGGAETQYF
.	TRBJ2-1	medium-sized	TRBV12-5	TGTGCTAGTGGTTTGGCGGAAGTCAATGAGCAGTTCTTC	CASGLAEVNEQFF
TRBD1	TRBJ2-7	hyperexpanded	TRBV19	TGTGCCAGTACTCCGACAGGGGGAATATACGAGCAGTACTTC	CASTPTGGIYEQYF
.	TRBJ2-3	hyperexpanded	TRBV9	TGTGCCAGCGATTCTTCTGGGGGGGATACGCAGTATTTT	CASDSSGGDTQYF
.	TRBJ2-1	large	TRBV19	TGTGCCAGTAGTCCACCGGCAGCTAATGAGCAGTTCTTC	CASSPPAANEQFF
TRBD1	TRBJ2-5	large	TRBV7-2	TGTGCCAGCAGCTTCCGGACAGGGGGCGGAGAGACCCAGTACTTC	CASSFRTGGGETQYF
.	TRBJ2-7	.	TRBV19	TGTGCCAGTAGTATTACAGGAGGTATCTACGAGCGGTACTTC	CASSITGGIYERYF
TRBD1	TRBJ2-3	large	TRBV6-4	TGTGCCAGCAGTGAGCAGGGGGCGTCAGATACGCAGTATTTT	CASSEQGASDTQYF
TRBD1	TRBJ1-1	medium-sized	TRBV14	TGTGCCAGCAGCCCACAGGGGGCTGTTGGCACTGAAGCTTTCTTT	CASSPQGAVGTEAFF
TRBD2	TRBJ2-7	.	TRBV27	TGTGCCAGCAGCATAGCGGGAGGAGGGGACTACGAGCAGTACTTC	CASSIAGGGDYEQYF
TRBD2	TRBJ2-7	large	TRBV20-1	TGCAGTGCTGGGCCTCTAGCGGGGGGGCCCTACGAGCAGTACTTC	CSAGPLAGGPYEQYF
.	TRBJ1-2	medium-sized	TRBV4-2	TGTGCCAGCAGCCAAGATGATCAGGGGCGCTGGAATGGCTACACCTTC	CASSQDDQGRWNGYTF
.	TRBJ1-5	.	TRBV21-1	TGTGCCAGCAGCAAAGGCACAGATGCGCAGCATTTT	CASSKGTDAQHF
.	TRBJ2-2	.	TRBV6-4	TGTGCCAGCAGTGACAGGGGGAGCACCGGGGAGCTGTTTTTT	CASSDRGSTGELFF
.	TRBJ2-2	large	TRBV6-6	TGTGCCAGCAGTTACTCGATTCTGGGGACCGGGGAGCTGTTTTTT	CASSYSILGTGELFF
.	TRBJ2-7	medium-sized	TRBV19	TGTGCCAGTAGTACCCGACTAGGGCCCTACGAGCAGTACTTC	CASSTRLGPYEQYF
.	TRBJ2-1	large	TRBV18	TGTGCCAGCCCCCCGAGGGCCACGGGCCCCCCCGATGAGCAGTTCTTC	CASPPRATGPPDEQFF
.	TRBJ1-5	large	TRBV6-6	TGTGCCAGCAGTGTCAGTGCGGCTAGGTGGCCCCAGCATTTT	CASSVSAARWPQHF
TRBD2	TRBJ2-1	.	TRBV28	TGTTCCAACATTGCGGGGGAAACATACAATGAGCAGTTCTTC	CSNIAGETYNEQFF
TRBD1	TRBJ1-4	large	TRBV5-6	TGTGCCAGCAGCGGTGAACAGGGGGGTGAAAAACTGTTTTTT	CASSGEQGGEKLFF
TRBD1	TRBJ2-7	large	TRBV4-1	TGCGCCAGCAGCCAAGATCGGGGAACAGGGGGCAACGAGCAGTACTTC	CASSQDRGTGGNEQYF
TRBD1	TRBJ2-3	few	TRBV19	TGTGCCAGTAGTATAGGACAGGGGGCAGATACGCAGTATTTT	CASSIGQGADTQYF
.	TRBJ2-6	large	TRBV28	TGTGCCAGCAGCATACTCGCAGGGGGGTTCTCTGGGGCCAACGTCCTGACTTTC	CASSILAGGFSGANVLTF
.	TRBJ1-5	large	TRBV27	TGTGCCAGCAGTTTGGGATTCAATCAGCCCCAGCATTTT	CASSLGFNQPQHF
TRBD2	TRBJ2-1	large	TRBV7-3	TGTGCCAGCAGCGTTGAACCGGGACTAGCGGGGTTAGGCTACAATGAGCAGTTCTTC	CASSVEPGLAGLGYNEQFF
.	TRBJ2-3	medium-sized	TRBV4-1	TGCGCCAGCAGCCAAGTGGGAGATACGCAGTATTTT	CASSQVGDTQYF
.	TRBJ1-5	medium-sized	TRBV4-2	TGTGCCAGCAGCCACAGGGAGACGATGCCCCAGCATTTT	CASSHRETMPQHF
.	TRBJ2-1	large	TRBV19	TGTGCCAGTAGTATATCGCAGGCTAAGCGACAGTTCTTC	CASSISQAKRQFF
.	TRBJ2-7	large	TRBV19	TGTGCCAGTAGTATAGATGAGACGGGCGAGCAGTACTTC	CASSIDETGEQYF
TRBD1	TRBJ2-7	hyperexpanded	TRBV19	TGTGCCACTCAACGGACAGGGGGGATCTACGAGCAGTACTTC	CATQRTGGIYEQYF
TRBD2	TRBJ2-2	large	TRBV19	TGTGCCAGTAGTACCCCTGGGACTAGCGGGGGCCGGAACACCGGGGAGCTGTTTTTT	CASSTPGTSGGRNTGELFF
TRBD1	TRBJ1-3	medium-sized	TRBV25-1	TGTGCCAGCAGCCGGGACAGCCCTGGAAACACCATATATTTT	CASSRDSPGNTIYF
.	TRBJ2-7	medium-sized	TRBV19	TGTGCCAGTAGTATATACGACGGCACCTACGAGCAGTACTTC	CASSIYDGTYEQYF
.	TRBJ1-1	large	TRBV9	TGTGCCAGCAGTCAGGCAGGGGCGGGCACTGAAGCTTTCTTT	CASSQAGAGTEAFF
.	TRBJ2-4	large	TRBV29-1	TGCAGCGTTGTTGCCTCACGAGGGGCCCACCGGAACATTCAGTACTTC	CSVVASRGAHRNIQYF
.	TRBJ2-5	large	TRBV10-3	TGTGCCATCAGTGGTAGTGGTAGCGGAGAGACCCAGTACTTC	CAISGSGSGETQYF
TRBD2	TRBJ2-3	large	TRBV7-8	TGTGCCAGCAGCCCATTCTTAGCGGGGGTAGGCACAGATACGCAGTATTTT	CASSPFLAGVGTDTQYF
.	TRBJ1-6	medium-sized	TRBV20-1	TGCAGTGCTAGAGAGCCCCCCTATTCACCCCTCCACTTT	CSAREPPYSPLHF
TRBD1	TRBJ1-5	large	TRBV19	TGTGCCAGTGGTGTAGGGGGCGATCAGCCCCAGCATTTT	CASGVGGDQPQHF
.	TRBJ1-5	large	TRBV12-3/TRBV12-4	TGTGCCAGCAGTTTAAAAGGCGCCGTTGAGACCCAGCATTTT	CASSLKGAVETQHF
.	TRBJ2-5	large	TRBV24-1	TGTGCCACCAGTGATTTGACGCTTATCCAAGAGACCCAGTACTTC	CATSDLTLIQETQYF
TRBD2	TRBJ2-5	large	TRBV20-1	TGCAGTGTCCCCTCCGATATAGCGGGGGGGCCTCGGGAGACCCAGTACTTC	CSVPSDIAGGPRETQYF
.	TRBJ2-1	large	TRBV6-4	TGTGCCAGCAGTGACTCTAGCGGCTCCTACAATGAGCAGTTCTTC	CASSDSSGSYNEQFF
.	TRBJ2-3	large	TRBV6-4	TGTGCCAGCAGTGACTCGACTAGCACAGATACGCAGTATTTT	CASSDSTSTDTQYF